This TCR beta chain was profiled in a study of shared clonotypes between healthy human individuals (dated by TCRdb to about 2020). General notes on the study: A couple of women and three men aged 18 to 49 years were included in the cohort. For each donor, CD4 naive and CD4 memory were each given three plates, CD8 naive was given two plates, and CD8 memory was given one plate. Blood TCR repertoires of roughly 5 healthy adults were deeply sequenced to estimate repertoire size and the extent of clonotype sharing between individuals. Libraries were prepared and TCR repertoires were sequenced by different laboratories using diverse techniques, in order to increase sequencing depth and limit assay-specific biases. Each donor's leukapheresis produced roughly between roughly 0.9 and 8.9 billion PBMCs. Results the study describes overall, beyond this receptor: The small number of donors limited the genetic and exposure-history diversity represented. When a handful of donors were compared, the shared fraction of clonotypes was about 5.2% for naive CD4, around 3.5% for naive CD8, 2% to 2.5% for memory CD4, and less than 0.45% for memory CD8. Incomplete sequencing was indicated by rarefaction of sorted-subset datasets, despite the large sequencing depth. Naive subsets generally had larger estimated clonotype richness than memory subsets. Compared with non-shared clonotypes, the clonotypes found in all four sorted-subset donors had higher generation probabilities. Based on pairwise subsampling, the degree of clonotype sharing among donors was expected to be affected by sequencing depth. Only blood was sampled, and tissue TCR repertoires likely differ from those in blood.

Points on this clone: Its antigen target is currently unknown. Nothing much larger sits one base from this clone, and base qualities are not available.

The donors were healthy, HIV-negative adults who had no recently reported acute infections or vaccinations. Only Caucasian adults living in Nashville, Tennessee, USA were represented among the donors. CD8 memory samples consisted of magnetically selected CD45RO+ cells combined with CCR7-negative CD45RA+ effector memory (TemRA) cells. After blood collection by leukapheresis, PBMCs were isolated using Ficoll-Histopaque density gradient centrifugation and then cryopreserved in the vapor phase of liquid nitrogen. Analytical flow cytometry was used to check the purity and quantity of each magnetically sorted T cell population. Genomic DNA was isolated from every sorted fraction and measured by UV absorbance on a Nanodrop 2000c. Taken from cysteine to phenylalanine, the CDR3 has 16 residues. Only the CDR3 region is kept as DNA, spanning 48 bases read in frame from base 1. The junction carries 14 bases between V and J, which are trimmed by 2 bases and 2 bases respectively. The CDR1 and CDR2 encoded by the germline V gene are MNHNS and SASEGT.

Using the deep immunoSEQ assay, multiplex PCR amplified TCR CDR3 regions from genomic DNA. Extracted genomic DNA from each cell subset was spread evenly across all wells of several immunoSEQ 96-well plates, with each plate serving as a replicate. For sorted subsets, each replicate PCR was loaded with roughly 200 ng genomic DNA, equivalent to about 30,000 T cell genomes. Purified libraries were quantified with a Qubit 3.0 fluorometer, sized on a Bioanalyzer 2100, and re-quantified with the KAPA Library Quantification kit. Each immunoSEQ 96-well plate was sequenced on its own single-read 150-cycle Illumina NextSeq 550 flow cell. The original methods were these. Because the immunoSEQ output held only junctional sequences and lacked quality scores, the filtering could not match the filtering applied to full-length reads. To assign V/J genes and CDR3, sequences were annotated against IMGT germline references using PyIR, a Python wrapper for IgBLAST v1.9. Reads with weak V/J assignments (E-value above 1e-6), missing CDR3, stop codons, out-of-frame junctions, or ambiguous translated residues were removed. V3J clonotypes were defined as sequences sharing an identical inferred V gene, J gene, and CDR3 amino acid sequence. Percentage overlap between repertoires was computed as shared unique clonotypes divided by the size of the smaller repertoire. Three approaches were used to assess repertoire richness: RTK rarefaction, the Chao1 estimator, and Recon v2.1 estimates of unobserved clonotypes. OLGA was used to compute generation probabilities for all TCRbeta clonotypes that the gDNA method yielded from four donors. What TCRdb holds here is the immuneACCESS table cut down to in-frame rearrangements. Part of the clones is not present; checked against another copy, under half of the missing clones reflect an unresolved V gene, and the others are unexplained. V, J and clone size were drawn from that table, and D and trimming were deduced from the DNA. The sample profile shows about 380,000 clones; 90% to 97% of them were found once. In total, the top ten clones hold approximately 0.32% of the sample.

The source is a man younger than 40 in good health. The specimen was memory CD8+ T cells sorted from blood. Interpreted using the paper, the cell subset or site label stands for: CD45RO+ cells pooled with CCR7-negative TemRA cells. The rearrangement joined TRBV6-1 to TRBJ2-3, with the identity of the D gene unclear. The sequenced DNA is TGTGCCAGCAGTGAAAGCCTTTCTCCCCCCACAGATACGCAGTATTTT. The translation is CASSESLSPPTDTQYF.